These T cell receptor beta chains were read from a single sample in a study of blood T cell repertoires in COVID-19. Some clones are missing from TCRdb's copy, which holds only in-frame ones; the method was immunoSEQ multiplex PCR. This sample carries around 58,000 clones, about 89% of them seen once, and the ten largest clones take around 7%. Input material: peripheral blood. The receptors originated from a woman aged 55-69 years with active or convalescent COVID-19. Both conserved end residues are part of each CDR3. The D gene is left open where the match is weak. Rows give clone size only sometimes, using once, few, many, or a class for an expanded clone.

>-|TRBV10-2|-|TRBJ2-2
TGCGCCAGCAGTGCAAGCGGGCTAAGCACCGGGGAGCTGTTTTTT
CASSASGLSTGELFF
>-|TRBV27|-|TRBJ1-1
TGTGCCAGCAGTTTAAACGGGGACACTGAAGCTTTCTTT
CASSLNGDTEAFF
>-|TRBV6-4|TRBD1|TRBJ1-2
TGTGCCAGCAGTGACTCTCGGACAGGGCATGGCTACACCTTC
CASSDSRTGHGYTF
>-|TRBV30|TRBD2|TRBJ2-1
TGTGCCTGGAGTTCCGGGACTAGCGAGGGCAATGAGCAGTTCTTC
CAWSSGTSEGNEQFF
>-|TRBV2|TRBD1|TRBJ1-1
TGTGCCAGCAGTCCGACAGGGACTGAAGCTTTCTTT
CASSPTGTEAFF
>-|TRBV5-1|TRBD1|TRBJ1-1
TGCGCCAGCAGCTTGGAGGCAGGGGGGATGAACACTGAAGCTTTCTTT
CASSLEAGGMNTEAFF
>-|TRBV28|TRBD1|TRBJ1-4
TGTGCCACCAGGGGGGGGCCCTCTAATGAAAAACTGTTTTTT
CATRGGPSNEKLFF
>-|TRBV30|-|TRBJ1-6
TGTGCCTGGCGACCCGGGGGTGTGTCCTATAATTCACCCCTCCACTTT
CAWRPGGVSYNSPLHF
>-|TRBV13|-|TRBJ2-3
TGTGCCAGCAGCTTAGCGTCGGACAGTATCGAACCTACGCAGTATTTT
CASSLASDSIEPTQYF
>once|TRBV6-5|TRBD1|TRBJ1-2
TGTGCCAGCAATCCGGGACAGGGCCTTGGTGGCTACACCTTC
CASNPGQGLGGYTF
>-|TRBV28|-|TRBJ1-6
TGTGCCAGCAGGCAGGGTTCCTATAATTCACCCCTCCACTTT
CASRQGSYNSPLHF
>once|TRBV14|-|TRBJ1-1
TGTGCCAGCAGCCAAGGGGTGGCCCCCGGGGTGAACACTGAAGCTTTCTTT
CASSQGVAPGVNTEAFF
>-|TRBV5-4|TRBD1|TRBJ2-7
TGTGCCAGCAGCTCCGGGGACAGGGTCTACGAGCAGTACTTC
CASSSGDRVYEQYF
>-|TRBV30|TRBD1|TRBJ1-4
TGTGCCTGGCAGCCGGGACAGGGTGGAAAACTGTTTTTT
CAWQPGQGGKLFF
>-|TRBV27|TRBD2|TRBJ2-7
TGTGCCAGCAGTAGAACCACCGCGGGGGGGCCTTCAAGCGAGCAGTACTTC
CASSRTTAGGPSSEQYF
>-|TRBV6-5|-|TRBJ1-2
TGTGCCACCATCTCGGGGTTGCGCGGCTACACCTTC
CATISGLRGYTF
>-|TRBV10-3|TRBD1|TRBJ1-5
TGTGCCATCAGCCGTACAGGGGAGAGGAATCAGCCCCAGCATTTT
CAISRTGERNQPQHF
>-|TRBV2|TRBD1|TRBJ2-7
TGTGCCAGCAGTGGACAGGGTCTAGGGCAGTACTTC
CASSGQGLGQYF
>-|TRBV2|TRBD1|TRBJ1-2
TGTGCCACCCAGTACCCGCCCCGGGACAGGGAGGACTATGGCTACACCTTC
CATQYPPRDREDYGYTF
>-|TRBV2|TRBD1|TRBJ1-1
TGTGCCAGTTTGCTGGACAGGGTTAACACTGAAGCTTTCTTT
CASLLDRVNTEAFF
>-|TRBV11-3|TRBD1|TRBJ2-7
TGTGCCAGCAGCTTCAGGGGGAACTCCTACGAGCAGTACTTC
CASSFRGNSYEQYF
>-|TRBV28|-|TRBJ2-5
TGTGCCAGCAGTTTACGGCCGAGGGGGACCCAAGAGACCCAGTACTTC
CASSLRPRGTQETQYF
>few|TRBV11-2|-|TRBJ2-1
TGTGCCAGCAGCTTAGGGGCGGGCTATGAGCAGTTCTTC
CASSLGAGYEQFF
>-|TRBV3-1/TRBV3-2|TRBD2|TRBJ2-3
TGTGCCAGCTCGGGGGGTTCGAGGAATACGCAGTATTTT
CASSGGSRNTQYF
>once|TRBV24-1|-|TRBJ2-5
TGTGCCACCAGTGACCCGGGACTGCTCCAAGAGACCCAGTACTTC
CATSDPGLLQETQYF
>once|TRBV29-1|TRBD1|TRBJ1-1
TGCAGCGTTGAGGGCGACAGGGTTGACACTGAAGCTTTCTTT
CSVEGDRVDTEAFF
>-|TRBV28|-|TRBJ2-1
TGTGCCAGCAGTTCCTCAGGGGTTCGGTTCTTC
CASSSSGVRFF
>-|TRBV6-2/TRBV6-3|TRBD2|TRBJ2-7
TGTGCCAGCAGTTACGAAACCGGGACTAGCGTCAGCTCCTACGAGCAGTACTTC
CASSYETGTSVSSYEQYF
>-|TRBV4-1|-|TRBJ2-6
TGCGCCAGCAGCCAAGTCGAGGGAAAGAAGTTTGGGGCCAACGTCCTGACTTTC
CASSQVEGKKFGANVLTF
>-|TRBV5-1|-|TRBJ1-3
TGCGCCAGCAGCCCCGCCGGGCAGGGCTCTGGAAACACCATATATTTT
CASSPAGQGSGNTIYF
>-|TRBV18|TRBD2|TRBJ2-3
TGTGCCAGCTCACCACCCGGGACTAGTTCGGATACGCAGTATTTT
CASSPPGTSSDTQYF
>-|TRBV5-6|-|TRBJ1-6
TGTGCCAGCAGGCAGGGGCATAATTCACCCCTCCACTTT
CASRQGHNSPLHF
>-|TRBV2|TRBD1|TRBJ1-1
TGTGCCAGCAGCACCGGACAGGGGGCGCAAGCTTTCTTT
CASSTGQGAQAFF
>-|TRBV6-4|-|TRBJ2-3
TGTGCCAGCAGTACTGGACAGAGCGCAGATACGCAGTATTTT
CASSTGQSADTQYF
>-|TRBV6-4|-|TRBJ2-1
TGTGCCAGCAGTGACTCCGGTGGGGGGGCTTCGGGCAATGAGCAGTTCTTC
CASSDSGGGASGNEQFF
>-|TRBV11-2|TRBD1|TRBJ2-6
TGTGCCAGCAGCTTGTATTTGGACAGGAAGAGCTCTGGGGCCAACGTCCTGACTTTC
CASSLYLDRKSSGANVLTF
>-|TRBV28|-|TRBJ2-7
TGTGCCAGCAGCGACAACGAGTGGACACCTAATTCCTACGAGCAGTACTTC
CASSDNEWTPNSYEQYF
>-|TRBV2|TRBD1|TRBJ2-7
TGTGCCACCCACAGGGGGCGGTCGTACGAGCAGTACTTC
CATHRGRSYEQYF